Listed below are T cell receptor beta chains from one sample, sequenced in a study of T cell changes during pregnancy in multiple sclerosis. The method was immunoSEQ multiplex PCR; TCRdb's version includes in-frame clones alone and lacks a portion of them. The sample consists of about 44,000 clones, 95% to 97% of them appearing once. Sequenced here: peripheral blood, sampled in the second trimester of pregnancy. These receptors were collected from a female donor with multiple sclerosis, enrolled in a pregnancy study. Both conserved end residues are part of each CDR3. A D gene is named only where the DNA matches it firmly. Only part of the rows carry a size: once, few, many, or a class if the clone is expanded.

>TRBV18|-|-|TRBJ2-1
TGTGCCAGCTCACCAGGGCAGGGTAAGAGTGAGCAGTTCTTC
CASSPGQGKSEQFF
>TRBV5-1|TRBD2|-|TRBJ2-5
TGCGCCAGCAGCCGATCCGGGACTACCCAAGAGACCCAGTACTTC
CASSRSGTTQETQYF
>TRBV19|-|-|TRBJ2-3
TGTGCCAGTAGTTTAACAGATACGCAGTATTTT
CASSLTDTQYF
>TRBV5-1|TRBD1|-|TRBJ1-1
TGCGCCAGCAGCTCGGACAGGGGAATAGCTTTCTTT
CASSSDRGIAFF
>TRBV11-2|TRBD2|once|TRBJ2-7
TGTGCCAGCAGCTTAGGGCCTCTTGGTGCGGGAGGATCAACCTACGAGCAGTACTTC
CASSLGPLGAGGSTYEQYF
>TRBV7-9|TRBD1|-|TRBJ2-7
TGTGCCAGCAGCTTGGCACAGGGGGTACATCGGTCCTACGAGCAGTACTTC
CASSLAQGVHRSYEQYF
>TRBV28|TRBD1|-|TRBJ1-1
TGTGCCAGCAGTTTGGGGTCCTTGATGGGACAGACGAACACTGAAGCTTTCTTT
CASSLGSLMGQTNTEAFF
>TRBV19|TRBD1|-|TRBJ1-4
TGTGCCAGTAGTACAAGGACAGGGGATGAAAAACTGTTTTTT
CASSTRTGDEKLFF
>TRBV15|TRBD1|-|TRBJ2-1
TGTGCCACCAGCAGTCTCCAGGGGGCGTTCTACAATGAGCAGTTCTTC
CATSSLQGAFYNEQFF
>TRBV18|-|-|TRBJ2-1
TGTGCCAGCTTCCCACGCGAGGTGGGTCCCAATGAGCAGTTCTTC
CASFPREVGPNEQFF
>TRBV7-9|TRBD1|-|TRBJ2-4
TGTGCCAGCAGCGACGGGGCGACAGGGCTAGCCAAAAACATTCAGTACTTC
CASSDGATGLAKNIQYF
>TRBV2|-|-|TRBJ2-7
TGTGCCAGCAGCGACAGGTTTCGAGAGCAGTACTTC
CASSDRFREQYF
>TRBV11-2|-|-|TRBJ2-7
TGTGCCAGCAGCTTAGATCAACTTGATACCTACGAGCAGTACTTC
CASSLDQLDTYEQYF
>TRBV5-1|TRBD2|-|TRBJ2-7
TGCGCCAGCAGCGTCGGAGCCGGGACTAGCGGGAGAGGCGAGCAGTACTTC
CASSVGAGTSGRGEQYF
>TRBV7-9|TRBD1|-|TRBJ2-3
TGTGCCAGCAGCTCCACACGGGACAGCTTTCCTAGCACAGATACGCAGTATTTT
CASSSTRDSFPSTDTQYF
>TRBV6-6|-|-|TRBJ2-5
TGTGCCAGCAGTTACGGCAGGGCGCCCCAAGAGACCCAGTACTTC
CASSYGRAPQETQYF
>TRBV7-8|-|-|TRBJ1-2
TGTGCCAGCAGCCACGAGGCCCCCAGGGCAGGCTACACCTTC
CASSHEAPRAGYTF
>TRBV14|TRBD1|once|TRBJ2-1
TGTGCCAGCAGCCAAATCGGGCAGGGGGCATACAATGAGCAGTTCTTC
CASSQIGQGAYNEQFF
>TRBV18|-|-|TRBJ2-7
TGTGCCAGCTCACCTGGGCAGTCATATTACGAGCAGTACTTC
CASSPGQSYYEQYF
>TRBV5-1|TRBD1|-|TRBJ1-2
TGCGCCAGCAGTTTGGCCGTGGGACAGGGGTTTAATGGCTACACCTTC
CASSLAVGQGFNGYTF
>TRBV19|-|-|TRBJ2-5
TGTGCCAGTAGGATCGGAGGCCTGAAGAAAGAGACCCAGTACTTC
CASRIGGLKKETQYF
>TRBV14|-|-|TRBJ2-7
TGTGCCAGCAGCCAAGGCCTGACTAGGTACGAGCAGTACTTC
CASSQGLTRYEQYF
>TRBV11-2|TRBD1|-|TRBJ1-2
TGTGCCAGCAGCGTCACAGGGGGCTCTAACTATGGCTACACCTTC
CASSVTGGSNYGYTF
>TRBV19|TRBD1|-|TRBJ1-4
TGTGCCTCCCACAGGGGAGCTAATGAAAAACTGTTTTTT
CASHRGANEKLFF
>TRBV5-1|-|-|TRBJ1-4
TGCGCCAGCAGCTTCTGGGCAGGGGTTGATGAAAAACTGTTTTTT
CASSFWAGVDEKLFF
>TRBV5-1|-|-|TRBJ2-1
TGCGCCAGCAGCTGGTCGGCTAGCGACTCCTACAATGAGCAGTTCTTC
CASSWSASDSYNEQFF
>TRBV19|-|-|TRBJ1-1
TGTGCCAGTAGTATTTCCGACAGCTTGAACACTGAAGCTTTCTTT
CASSISDSLNTEAFF
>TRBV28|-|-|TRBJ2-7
TGTGCCAGCAGTTCCGAAGGCGGCTGGGCCTACGAGCAGTACTTC
CASSSEGGWAYEQYF
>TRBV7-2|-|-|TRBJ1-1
TGTGCCAGCAGCTCTAGGACAGCGAACACTGAAGCTTTCTTT
CASSSRTANTEAFF
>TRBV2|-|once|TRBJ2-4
TGTGCCAGCAGCGGTACCTTGTTCCTAGCCAAAAACATTCAGTACTTC
CASSGTLFLAKNIQYF
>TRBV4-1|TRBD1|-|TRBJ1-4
TGCGCCATCGGACAGGGAACTAATGAAAAACTGTTTTTT
CAIGQGTNEKLFF
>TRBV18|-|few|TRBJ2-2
TGTGCCAGCTCACCCGGACAGAACACCGGGGAGCTGTTTTTT
CASSPGQNTGELFF
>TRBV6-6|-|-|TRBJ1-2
TGTGCCAGCAGTTTCAGGGGCTTCGATGGCTACACCTTC
CASSFRGFDGYTF
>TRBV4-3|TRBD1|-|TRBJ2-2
TGCGCCAGCAGCCAAGATAAGGGACAGTCCACCGGGGAGCTGTTTTTT
CASSQDKGQSTGELFF
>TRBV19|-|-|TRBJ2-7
TGTGCCAGTAAGCCGAGGCAGGGGTACGAGCAGTACTTC
CASKPRQGYEQYF
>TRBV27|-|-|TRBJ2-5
TGTGCCAGCAGTTCCCCAGGGAGGAGGGAGACCCAGTACTTC
CASSSPGRRETQYF
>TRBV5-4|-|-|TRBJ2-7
TGTGCCAGCAGCCGGACAGAGTTGGGCGAGCAGTACTTC
CASSRTELGEQYF
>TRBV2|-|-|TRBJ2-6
TGTGCCAGCAGTGAAGCGGACTACTCTGGGGCCAACGTCCTGACTTTC
CASSEADYSGANVLTF
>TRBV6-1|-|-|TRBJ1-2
TGTGCCAGCACAGGTTATGGCTACACCTTC
CASTGYGYTF
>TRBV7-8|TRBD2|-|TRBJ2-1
TGTGCCAGCATCCTAGCGGAGGAGGGTGAGCAGTTCTTC
CASILAEEGEQFF
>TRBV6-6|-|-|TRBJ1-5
TGTGCCAGCAGTTACTCTCGGGGGGGCAATCAGCCCCAGCATTTT
CASSYSRGGNQPQHF
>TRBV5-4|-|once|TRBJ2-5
TGTGCCAGCAGCTTGGCTCCAGGGGTCGAGACCCAGTACTTC
CASSLAPGVETQYF
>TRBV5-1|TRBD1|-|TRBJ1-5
TGCGCCAGCAGCCGGACAGGGTATCAGCCCCAGCATTTT
CASSRTGYQPQHF
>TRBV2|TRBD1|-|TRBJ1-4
TGTGCCAGCTGTAGGACAGGGTCGTTTGAAAAACTGTTTTTT
CASCRTGSFEKLFF
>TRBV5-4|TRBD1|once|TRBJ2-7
TGTGCCAGCAGCGAGACAGGGAACGAGCAGTACTTC
CASSETGNEQYF
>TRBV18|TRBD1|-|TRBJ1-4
TGTGCCAGCTCACCAGGGACAGGGGATGAAAAACTGTTTTTT
CASSPGTGDEKLFF
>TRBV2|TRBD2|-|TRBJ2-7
TGTGCCACCTTTTCTAGCGGGAGTCACGAGCAGTACTTC
CATFSSGSHEQYF
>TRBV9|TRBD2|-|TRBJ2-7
TGTGCCAGCAGCATTTTGACTAGCGGCGAGCAGTACTTC
CASSILTSGEQYF
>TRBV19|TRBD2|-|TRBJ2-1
TGTGCCAGTAGTCCCCATGGACTAGCGGGTTCCTACAATGAGCAGTTCTTC
CASSPHGLAGSYNEQFF
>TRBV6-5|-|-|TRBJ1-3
TGTGCCAGCAGCCCCGCAGGGGTTTCTGGAAACACCATATATTTT
CASSPAGVSGNTIYF
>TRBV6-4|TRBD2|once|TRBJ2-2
TGTGCCAGCAGCCAACTAGCGGGTGACACCGGGGAGCTGTTTTTT
CASSQLAGDTGELFF
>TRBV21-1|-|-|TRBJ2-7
TGTGCCAGCAGCAAAGGGGGGGGCTACGAGCAGTACTTC
CASSKGGGYEQYF
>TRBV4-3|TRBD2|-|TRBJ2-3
TGCGCCAGCAGCCAAAGTCCTTCGGCACTAGCGGGGCCAGATACGCAGTATTTT
CASSQSPSALAGPDTQYF
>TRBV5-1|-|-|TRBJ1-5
TGCGCCAGCAGTCGGGGGGGTAGCAATCAGCCCCAGCATTTT
CASSRGGSNQPQHF
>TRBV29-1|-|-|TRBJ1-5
TGCAGCGTGGGAGAGAATCAGCCCCAGCATTTT
CSVGENQPQHF